This TCR beta chain was identified in a study of blood T cells in healthy people across ages. Across the whole study: Template switching caught about one barcoded beta molecule for each two T cells.

CDR1 and CDR2 from the germline V gene are SEHNR and FQNEAQ (reference sequence). The CDR3 is 16 residues long. V dropped 5 bases and J dropped 7; count of bases not matched to a gene: 13. The study drew donors from healthy Caucasian individuals in Russia aged about 6 to 95. The authors ran a second PCR of roughly 6 to 12 cycles using a sample-barcoded 5' primer and a J-beta primer mix. Every sample gave at least 3 million paired-end reads containing CDR3. TCRdb analysed the 5' RACE reads with MiXCR anew, one entry per CDR3 protein. Of fewer than 800,000 distinct CDR3 sequences listed, around a fifth were seen once; the top ten hold around 3.4%.

This receptor was obtained from a man aged 65 to 79 in good health. The rearrangement uses TRBV7-9 and TRBJ1-2; 10 bases map to TRBD1. Material for sequencing was blood. In DNA form, the CDR3 reads TGTGCCAGCAGCCTCACCCTGCCGGGACAGGGGAGTGGCTACACCTTC. Translation gives CASSLTLPGQGSGYTF.